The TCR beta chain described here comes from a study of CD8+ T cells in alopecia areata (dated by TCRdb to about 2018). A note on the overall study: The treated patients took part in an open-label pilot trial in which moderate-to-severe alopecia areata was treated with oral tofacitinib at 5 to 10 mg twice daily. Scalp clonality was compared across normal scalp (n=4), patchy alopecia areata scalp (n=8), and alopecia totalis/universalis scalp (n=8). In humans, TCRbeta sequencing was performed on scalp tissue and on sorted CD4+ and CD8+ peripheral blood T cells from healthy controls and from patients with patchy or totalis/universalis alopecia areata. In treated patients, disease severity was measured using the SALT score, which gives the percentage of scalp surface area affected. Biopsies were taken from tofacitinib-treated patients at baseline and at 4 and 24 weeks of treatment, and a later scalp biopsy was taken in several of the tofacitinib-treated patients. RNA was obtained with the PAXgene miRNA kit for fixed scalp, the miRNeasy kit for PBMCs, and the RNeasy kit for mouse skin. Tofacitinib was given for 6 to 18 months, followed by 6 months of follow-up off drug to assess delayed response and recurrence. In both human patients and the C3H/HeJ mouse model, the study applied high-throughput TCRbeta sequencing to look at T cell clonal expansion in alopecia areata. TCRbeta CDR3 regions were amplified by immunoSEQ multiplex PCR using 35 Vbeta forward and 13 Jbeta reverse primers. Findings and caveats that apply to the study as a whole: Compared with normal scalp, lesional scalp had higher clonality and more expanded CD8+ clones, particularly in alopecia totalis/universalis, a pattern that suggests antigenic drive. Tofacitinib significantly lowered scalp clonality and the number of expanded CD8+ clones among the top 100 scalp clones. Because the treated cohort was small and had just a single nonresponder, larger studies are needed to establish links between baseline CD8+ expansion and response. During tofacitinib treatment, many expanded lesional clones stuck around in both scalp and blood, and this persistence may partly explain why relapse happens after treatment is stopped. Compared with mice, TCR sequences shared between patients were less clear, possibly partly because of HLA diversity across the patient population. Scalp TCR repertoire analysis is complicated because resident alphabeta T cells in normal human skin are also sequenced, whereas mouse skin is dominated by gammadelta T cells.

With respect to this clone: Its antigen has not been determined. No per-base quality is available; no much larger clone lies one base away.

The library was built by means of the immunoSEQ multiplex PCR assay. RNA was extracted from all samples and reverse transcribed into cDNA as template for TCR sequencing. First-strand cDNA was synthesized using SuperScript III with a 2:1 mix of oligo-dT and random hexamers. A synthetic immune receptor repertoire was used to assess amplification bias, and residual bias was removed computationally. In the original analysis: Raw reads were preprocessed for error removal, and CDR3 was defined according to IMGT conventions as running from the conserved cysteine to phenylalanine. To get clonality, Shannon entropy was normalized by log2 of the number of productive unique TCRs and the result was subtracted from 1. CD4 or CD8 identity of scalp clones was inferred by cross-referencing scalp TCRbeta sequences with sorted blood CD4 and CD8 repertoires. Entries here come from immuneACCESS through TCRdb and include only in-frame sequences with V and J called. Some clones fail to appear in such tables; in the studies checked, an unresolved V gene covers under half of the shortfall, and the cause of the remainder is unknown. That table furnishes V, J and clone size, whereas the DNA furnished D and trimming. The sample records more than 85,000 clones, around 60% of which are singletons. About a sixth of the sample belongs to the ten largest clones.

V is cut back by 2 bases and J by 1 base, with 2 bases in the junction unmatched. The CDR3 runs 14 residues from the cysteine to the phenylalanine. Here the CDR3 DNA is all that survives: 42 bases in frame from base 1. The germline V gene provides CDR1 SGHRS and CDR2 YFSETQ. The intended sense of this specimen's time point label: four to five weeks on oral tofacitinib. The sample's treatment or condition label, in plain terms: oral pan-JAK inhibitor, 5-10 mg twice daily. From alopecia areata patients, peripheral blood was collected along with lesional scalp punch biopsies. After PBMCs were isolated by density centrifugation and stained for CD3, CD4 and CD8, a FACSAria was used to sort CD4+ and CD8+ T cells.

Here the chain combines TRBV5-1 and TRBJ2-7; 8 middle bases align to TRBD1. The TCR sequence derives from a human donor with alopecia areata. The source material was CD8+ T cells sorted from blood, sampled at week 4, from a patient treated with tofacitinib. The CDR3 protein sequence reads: CASSFRTGSYEQYF. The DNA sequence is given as TGCGCCAGCAGCTTCAGGACAGGGTCCTACGAGCAGTACTTC. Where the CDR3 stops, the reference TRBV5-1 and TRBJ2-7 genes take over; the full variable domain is KAGVTQTPRYLIKTRGQQVTLSCSPISGHRSVSWYQQTPGQGLQFLFEYFSETQRNKGNFPGRFSGRQFSNSRSEMNVSTLELGDSALYLCASSFRTGSYEQYFGPGTRLTVT.